A single TCR beta chain is shown here with its context. The specificity of this receptor is unknown. Within one base of it there is no much larger clone, and no base qualities were kept. This sample stems from a study of shared clonotypes between healthy human individuals (TCRdb year 2020). For the study in its entirety: A couple of women and a few men aged 18 to 49 years were included in the cohort. For each donor, CD4 naive and CD4 memory were each run on three plates, CD8 naive on two plates, and CD8 memory on one plate. Blood TCR repertoires of four to six healthy adults were deeply sequenced to estimate repertoire size and the extent of clonotype sharing between individuals. To increase sequencing depth and limit assay-specific biases, TCR repertoire library preparation and sequencing were carried out by different laboratories using diverse techniques. Leukapheresis yielded between about 0.94 and 8.9 billion PBMCs per donor. The paper's findings and limits, for the study overall: Pairwise subsampling led to the expectation that sequencing depth would affect the degree of clonotype sharing among donors. Incomplete sequencing was indicated by rarefaction of sorted-subset datasets, despite the large sequencing depth. Compared with non-shared clonotypes, clonotypes shared by all four sorted-subset donors had higher generation probabilities. Because the study included a small number of donors, the genetic and exposure-history diversity represented was limited. Sampling was restricted to blood, and TCR repertoires in tissue are likely to differ from TCR repertoires in blood. Larger estimated clonotype richness was generally found for naive subsets than for memory subsets. Sharing across several donors was observed for around 5% of naive CD4, about 4% of naive CD8, around 2.5% of memory CD4, and approximately 0.41% of memory CD8 clonotypes.

The CDR1 and CDR2 encoded by the germline V gene (reference sequence) are LNHNV and YYDKDF. The CDR3 has 15 amino acids, counting the end cysteine and phenylalanine. Solely the CDR3 DNA is kept, with 45 bases framed from the first base. Between the V and J ends, shortened by 0 bases and 5 bases respectively, the junction contains 11 bases. Donors were healthy HIV-negative adults with no recently reported acute infections or vaccinations. Every donor was a Caucasian adult residing in Nashville, Tennessee, USA. Magnetic negative selection was used to enrich CD4+ T cells, after which naive cells were positively selected on CD45RA and the negative fraction became the memory subset. Blood was collected by leukapheresis, and PBMCs were isolated by Ficoll-Histopaque density gradient centrifugation and then cryopreserved in liquid nitrogen vapor phase. Analytical flow cytometry was used to check the purity and quantity of each magnetically sorted T cell population. Genomic DNA was isolated from every sorted fraction and measured by UV absorbance on a Nanodrop 2000c.

Using the deep immunoSEQ assay, multiplex PCR amplified TCR CDR3 regions from genomic DNA. Extracted genomic DNA from each cell subset was spread evenly across all wells of several immunoSEQ 96-well plates, with each plate serving as a replicate. For sorted subsets, each replicate PCR was loaded with 200 to 250 ng genomic DNA, equivalent to roughly 30,000 T cell genomes. The purified libraries were quantified using a Qubit 3.0 fluorometer, sized with a Bioanalyzer 2100, and then quantified again using the KAPA Library Quantification kit. Every immunoSEQ 96-well plate was sequenced on a dedicated single-read 150-cycle Illumina NextSeq 550 flow cell. Per the original workflow: The immunoSEQ output contained only junctional sequences without quality scores, so filtering could not match that applied to full-length reads. Sequences were annotated with PyIR, a Python wrapper for IgBLAST v1.9, and V/J genes and CDR3 were assigned using IMGT germline references. Reads were filtered out if the reads had weak V/J assignments (E-value above 1e-6), no CDR3, stop codons, out-of-frame junctions, or ambiguous translated residues. V3J clonotypes were defined as sequences sharing the same inferred V gene, J gene, and CDR3 amino acid sequence. To compute the percentage overlap between repertoires, the number of shared unique clonotypes was divided by the size of the smaller repertoire. RTK rarefaction, the Chao1 estimator, and Recon v2.1 estimates of unobserved clonotypes were used to assess repertoire richness. For all TCRbeta clonotypes obtained by the gDNA method from several donors, generation probabilities were computed with OLGA. TCRdb carries this immuneACCESS record with in-frame sequences only. Its versions omit some clonotypes, under half of them owing to an unresolved V gene in the studies checked, with the rest unexplained. V and J calls and clone size are those listed in that table; D and trimming were worked out from the DNA. For this sample the table gives about 670,000 clones, of which 55% to 75% were detected only once. 1.8% of the sample goes to the ten largest clones.

Recombination linked TRBV15 to TRBJ2-1; 6 matching bases give a weak D call of TRBD1. Sequenced material: memory CD4+ T cells sorted from blood. Taken with the paper, the label for cell subset or site translates to: CD45RA-negative fraction. The TCR originated in a woman in her twenties or thirties in good health. For the CDR3, the sequence is CATSREVGANNEQFF. The nucleotides are TGTGCCACCAGCAGAGAGGTGGGGGCGAACAATGAGCAGTTCTTC.